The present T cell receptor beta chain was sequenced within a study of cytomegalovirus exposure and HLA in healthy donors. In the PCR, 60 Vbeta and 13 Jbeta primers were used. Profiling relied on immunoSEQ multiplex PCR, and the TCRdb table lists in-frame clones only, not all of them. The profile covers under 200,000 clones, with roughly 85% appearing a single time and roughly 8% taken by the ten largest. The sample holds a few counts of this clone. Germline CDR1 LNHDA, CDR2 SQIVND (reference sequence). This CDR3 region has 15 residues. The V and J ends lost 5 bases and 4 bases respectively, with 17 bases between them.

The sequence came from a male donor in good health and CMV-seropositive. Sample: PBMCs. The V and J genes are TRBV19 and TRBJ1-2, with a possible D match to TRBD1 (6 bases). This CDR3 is CASSGTPTEGYGYTF. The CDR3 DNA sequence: TGTGCCAGTAGTGGGACACCGACCGAGGGCTATGGCTACACCTTC.